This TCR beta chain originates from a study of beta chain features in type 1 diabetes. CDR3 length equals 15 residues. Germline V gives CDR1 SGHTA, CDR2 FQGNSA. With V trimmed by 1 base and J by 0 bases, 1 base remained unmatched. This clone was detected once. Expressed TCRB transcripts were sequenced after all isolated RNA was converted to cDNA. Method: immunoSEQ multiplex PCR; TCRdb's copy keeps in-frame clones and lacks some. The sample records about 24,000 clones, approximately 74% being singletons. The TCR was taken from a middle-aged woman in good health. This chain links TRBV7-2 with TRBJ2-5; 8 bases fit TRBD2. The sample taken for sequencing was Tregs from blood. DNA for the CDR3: TGTGCCAGCAGCTTAGGACTAGCGTACCAAGAGACCCAGTACTTC. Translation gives CASSLGLAYQETQYF.